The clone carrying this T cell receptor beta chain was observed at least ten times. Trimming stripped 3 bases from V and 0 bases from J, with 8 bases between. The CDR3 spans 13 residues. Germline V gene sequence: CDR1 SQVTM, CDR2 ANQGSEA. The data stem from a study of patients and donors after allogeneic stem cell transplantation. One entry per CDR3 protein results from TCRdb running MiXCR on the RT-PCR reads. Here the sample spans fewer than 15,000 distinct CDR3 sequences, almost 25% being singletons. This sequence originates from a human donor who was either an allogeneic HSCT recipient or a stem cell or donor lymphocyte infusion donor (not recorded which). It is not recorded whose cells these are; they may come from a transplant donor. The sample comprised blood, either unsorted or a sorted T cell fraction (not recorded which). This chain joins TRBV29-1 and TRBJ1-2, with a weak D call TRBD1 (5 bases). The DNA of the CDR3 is TGCAGCGTTGAGATACAGGCTAACTATGGCTACACCTTC. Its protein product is CSVEIQANYGYTF.